This passage covers 24 T cell receptor beta chains from one sample sequenced in a study of blood T cell repertoires in COVID-19. Generated by immunoSEQ multiplex PCR, the TCRdb table keeps only in-frame clones and is missing some. The sample carries under 100,000 clones, 81% recorded once. The sample taken for sequencing was peripheral blood. The receptors here all came from a man older than 75 with active or convalescent COVID-19.

V gene TRBV6-5 combines with J gene TRBJ1-5; D possibly corresponds to TRBD1 (5 bases). Trimming cost V 0 bases and J 9 bases, with 9 bases left between them. CDR3 length: 13 residues. Germline CDR1 and CDR2: MNHEY and SVGAGI. The CDR3 DNA sequence: TGTGCCAGCAGTTACTCGGAGGGGACGCCCCAGCATTTT. This sequence encodes CASSYSEGTPQHF.

This clone was counted between two and nine times. The chain couples TRBV2 to TRBJ1-3; 9 bases are a match to TRBD1. The CDR3 spans 15 residues. The germline CDR1 and CDR2 sequences are SNHLY and FYNNEI. Trimming at V came to 6 bases and at J to 3 bases, leaving 6 bases not matched to a gene. As DNA, the CDR3 is TGTGCCAGCAGCCGCAGGACAGGGGTTGGAAACACCATATATTTT. It specifies CASSRRTGVGNTIYF.

This chain connects TRBV5-1 to TRBJ2-2; TRBD1 matches at 8 bases. CDR3 length: 18 residues. With V trimmed by 4 bases and J by 2 bases, 13 bases remained unmatched. CDR1 and CDR2 from the germline V gene are SGHRS and YFSETQ. The CDR3 DNA is TGCGCCAGCAGCCCCCGCAGGGGGCGCCCCGGAAACACCGGGGAGCTGTTTTTT. It codes for CASSPRRGRPGNTGELFF.

The gene calls are TRBV7-2 and TRBJ2-7; no clear D gene. V shed 0 bases and J shed 4 bases, with 16 bases lying between them. CDR3 length equals 16 residues. Germline V gene data show CDR1 as SGHTA and CDR2 as FQGNSA. DNA for the CDR3: TGTGCCAGCAGCTTAGCATCACAGCTGGTTGGGTACGAGCAGTACTTC. This encodes CASSLASQLVGYEQYF.

The chain recombines TRBV29-1 with TRBJ1-2; 10 bases match TRBD1. Per the germline V gene, CDR1 is SQVTM and CDR2 is ANQGSEA. V shed 2 bases, J shed 6 bases, and the junction held 6 bases outside the gene matches. CDR3 length equals 14 residues. The CDR3 protein is CSVERQGAKDGYTF. CDR3 sequence (DNA): TGCAGCGTTGAACGACAGGGGGCTAAAGATGGCTACACCTTC.

This chain links TRBV6-2 or TRBV6-3 with TRBJ2-5, with TRBD2 identical over 12 bases. CDR1 and CDR2 (germline): MNHEY, SVGEGT. The CDR3 length is 16 residues. Trimming removed 6 bases from V and 2 bases from J; junction bases left unmatched: 7. CDR3 sequence reads: CASSRRLAGVQETQYF. The CDR3 nucleotides read TGTGCCAGCAGCCGTAGACTAGCGGGGGTGCAAGAGACCCAGTACTTC.

The chain has TRBV9 and TRBJ2-1; D gene unclear. Trimming left V 0 bases short and J 0 bases short, with 4 bases between. Germline CDR1 SGDLS, CDR2 YYNGEE. The CDR3 runs to 14 residues. In DNA form, the CDR3 reads TGTGCCAGCAGCGTAGTTAGCTCCTACAATGAGCAGTTCTTC. This sequence encodes CASSVVSSYNEQFF.

The J gene is TRBJ2-1, the V gene TRBV5-4, with 7 bases that match TRBD2. Losses at the gene ends were 4 bases for V and 10 bases for J; bases not matched to a gene: 11. The germline gives CDR1 SGHNT, CDR2 YYREEE (reference sequence). This CDR3 has 14 residues. The CDR3 spells CASSRRGEAGEQFF. The DNA of the CDR3 is TGTGCCAGCAGCCGCCGGGGGGAAGCTGGGGAGCAGTTCTTC.

The gene calls are TRBV3-1 (or the pseudogene TRBV3-2) and TRBJ1-1; 8 bases are a match to TRBD1. Germline CDR1 is LGHDT and CDR2 is YNNKEL (reference sequence). V shed 4 bases and J 6 bases; nucleotides not matched to a gene: 7. CDR3 length: 14 residues. CDR3 residues: CASSPPGTGPEAFF. CDR3 DNA sequence: TGTGCCAGCAGCCCTCCCGGGACAGGCCCTGAAGCTTTCTTT.

The chain joins TRBV15 to TRBJ1-6; 9 positions agree with TRBD1. Germline assignment: CDR1 LNHNV and CDR2 YYDKDF (reference sequence). The CDR3 covers 15 residues. Trimming at V came to 3 bases and at J to 7 bases, leaving 4 bases not matched to a gene. The CDR3 loop reads CATSRRQGDNSPLHF. CDR3 in DNA: TGTGCCACCAGCAGGAGACAGGGGGACAATTCACCCCTCCACTTT.

V is TRBV9 and J is TRBJ2-1, with 9 positions matching TRBD2. The J segment lost 2 bases and the V segment lost 1 base, leaving 7 bases of the junction unmatched. The CDR3 length is 17 residues. CDR1 and CDR2 from the germline V gene are SGDLS and YYNGEE. The CDR3 sequence is CASSVSVGGGAYNEQFF. The CDR3 DNA follows: TGTGCCAGCAGCGTAAGTGTTGGCGGGGGGGCCTACAATGAGCAGTTCTTC.

The chain has TRBV4-1 and TRBJ1-2, with TRBD1 matching over 9 bases. The CDR3 is 15 amino acids. CDR1 MGHRA and CDR2 YSYEKL come from the germline V gene. Germline trimming cut 5 bases from V and 5 bases from J; bases unmatched to any gene: 9. The CDR3 nucleotides are TGCGCCAGCAGCTTCACAGGGGGCGATCGATATGGCTACACCTTC. Amino acids: CASSFTGGDRYGYTF.

This clone was counted a few times. The chain uses TRBV2 and TRBJ2-2; 9 nucleotides align to TRBD1. The ends lost 3 bases at V and 5 bases at J; junction bases unmatched: 4. This CDR3 is built from 15 residues. Germline V lookup: CDR1 SNHLY, CDR2 FYNNEI. CDR3 in amino acids: CASSEWTGATGELFF. For the CDR3, the DNA is TGTGCCAGCAGTGAGTGGACAGGGGCTACCGGGGAGCTGTTTTTT.

This clone was detected only once. The chain has TRBV5-1 and TRBJ1-2, with D maybe TRBD1 (6 bases). Trimming took 0 bases from V and 0 from J, leaving 18 bases between them. The length of the CDR3 is 18 residues. CDR1 SGHRS and CDR2 YFSETQ come from the germline V gene. CDR3 in DNA: TGCGCCAGCAGCTTGGGTTACAGGGCCCTAACACCTAACTATGGCTACACCTTC. This sequence encodes CASSLGYRALTPNYGYTF.

The chain is built from TRBV7-6 and TRBJ1-2, with 7 bases that match TRBD1. J gave up 6 bases and V 0 bases, and 7 bases lay outside the gene matches. The germline V gene has CDR1 SGHVS and CDR2 FNYEAQ. CDR3 length equals 15 residues. The CDR3 nucleotides are TGTGCCAGCAGCTTAGCGGCAGCAGGGGGAAATGGCTACACCTTC. This translates into CASSLAAAGGNGYTF.

The chain uses TRBV12-2 and TRBJ1-6; TRBD1 was called by the table and not checked on the DNA. TRBV12-2 is designated a pseudogene. CDR3 length equals 17 residues. The CDR3 reads CASRRTGTGSRNSPLHF. The CDR3 bases are TGTGCAAGTCGCAGGACCGGGACAGGGAGCCGGAATTCACCCCTCCACTTT.

This chain joins TRBV7-2 and TRBJ1-2, with D possibly TRBD1 on 5 matching bases. The ends were cut back, 3 bases at V and 8 bases at J, with 13 bases in the middle. The germline gives CDR1 SGHTA, CDR2 FQGNSA. This CDR3 has 13 residues. The CDR3 reads CASSLAGSGGYTF. CDR3 nucleotide sequence: TGTGCCAGCAGCTTGGCAGGTTCAGGGGGCTACACCTTC.

V is TRBV15 and J is TRBJ1-1; 11 bases are shared with TRBD1. The CDR3 loop spans 16 amino acids. V lost 4 bases, J lost 1 base, and 5 bases stayed unmatched. Germline assignment: CDR1 LNHNV and CDR2 YYDKDF (reference sequence). The CDR3 loop is CATSKDRGRQNTEAFF. The CDR3 DNA reads TGTGCCACCAGCAAGGACAGGGGGCGTCAGAACACTGAAGCTTTCTTT.

The chain uses TRBV5-1 and TRBJ1-4, with 8 bases matching TRBD1. The V gene's germline CDR1 is SGHRS and CDR2 YFSETQ. This CDR3 spans 15 amino acids. V shed 3 bases and J 8 bases; nucleotides not matched to a gene: 9. The CDR3 nucleotides are TGCGCCAGCAGCTGGGACAGGAGGGACAGGGAAAAACTGTTTTTT. Protein: CASSWDRRDREKLFF.

The chain links TRBV18 to TRBJ1-1; 8 nucleotides line up with TRBD1. CDR3 size: 14 residues. J lost 5 bases, V lost 4 bases, and 6 bases had no gene match. The germline V gene encodes CDR1 KGHSH and CDR2 LQKENI. CDR3 sequence reads: CASSRGRGPTEAFF. The DNA for the CDR3 is TGTGCCAGCTCACGTGGCAGGGGGCCGACTGAAGCTTTCTTT.

This chain uses TRBV19 with TRBJ2-7; TRBD1 agrees at 9 bases. The CDR3 contains 14 residues. Germline V gene data show CDR1 as LNHDA and CDR2 as SQIVND (reference sequence). Unmatched junction bases numbered 5, after V lost 5 bases and J lost 3 bases. The CDR3 DNA reads as TGTGCCAGTAGTCCCAGACAGGGGGGCTACGAGCAGTACTTC. This sequence encodes CASSPRQGGYEQYF.

The chain recombines TRBV5-1 with TRBJ1-6; 7 bases align to TRBD1. The germline CDR1 and CDR2 sequences are SGHRS and YFSETQ. V trimming: 0 bases; J trimming: 5 bases; junction bases outside the gene matches: 5. This CDR3 is 16 amino acids long. The CDR3 loop reads CASSLAGDSHNSPLHF. The DNA of the CDR3 is TGCGCCAGCAGCTTGGCCGGGGACAGCCATAATTCACCCCTCCACTTT.

The gene calls are TRBV18 and TRBJ1-1, with unresolved D. Trimming took off 2 bases at V and 1 base at J, with 8 bases between the two ends. The CDR3 totals 14 residues. Germline lookup yields CDR1 KGHSH and CDR2 LQKENI. The CDR3 bases are TGTGCCAGCTCACCAGGACTAGCGAACACTGAAGCTTTCTTT. Translated: CASSPGLANTEAFF.

This clone was found a few times. The rearrangement uses TRBV5-6 and TRBJ1-2; D is unresolved. The ends were cut back, 2 bases at V and 0 bases at J, with 5 bases in the middle. The CDR3 is 13 residues long. CDR1 is SGHDT, CDR2 YYEEEE, per germline. The CDR3 protein is CASSFPANYGYTF. The CDR3 nucleotides read TGTGCCAGCAGCTTCCCGGCTAACTATGGCTACACCTTC.